Sequencing of this T cell receptor (beta chain) was carried out in a study of OX40 agonist ivuxolimab in advanced cancers. Between the trimmed V and J ends, which lost 5 bases and 6 bases, there was a span of 11 bases. The CDR3 runs to 11 residues. CDR1 DFQATT and CDR2 SNEGSKA come from the germline V gene (reference sequence). The protocol was immunoSEQ multiplex PCR, while the TCRdb copy is restricted to in-frame clones and leaves out a portion. Of around 70,000 clones listed, 75% to 85% are singletons. Sequencing was performed on CD4+ or CD8+ T cells sorted from blood, taken in a trial of the OX40 agonist ivuxolimab. The V gene is TRBV20-1, the J gene TRBJ2-7; possible D gene TRBD2, 6 bases. The receptor was derived from an adult with an advanced solid tumor such as melanoma, head and neck, liver or kidney cancer. The CDR3: CSALRGSEQYF. The CDR3 DNA follows: TGCAGTGCTTTGCGGGGAAGCGAGCAGTACTTC.